This TCR beta chain was captured by sequencing in a study of T cells in localized non-small cell lung cancer. Worth noting for this clone: Its specificity is not known.

The CDR3 runs 16 residues. CDR1 is SGHRS, CDR2 YFSETQ, per germline. The V and J ends lost 0 bases and 5 bases respectively, with 17 bases between them. Study-wide results and limits: The appearance of a median roughly 53 of the top 100 tumor clones was seen in adjacent lung.

Here immunoSEQ multiplex PCR was the method, and the copy in TCRdb shows in-frame clones only, minus some. This sample carries around 2,000 clones, 20% to 30% of them seen once, and the ten largest clones take approximately 7.7%. J is TRBJ2-5 and V is TRBV5-1, with D unresolved. The clonotype originates from a man aged 40-75 years with stage III lung adenocarcinoma. This sample comprised lung tumor tissue, obtained before any cancer treatment. Written as DNA, the CDR3 is TGCGCCAGCAGCTTGGACGGTCGGATTTACGGTGAGACCCAGTACTTC. Encoded protein: CASSLDGRIYGETQYF.